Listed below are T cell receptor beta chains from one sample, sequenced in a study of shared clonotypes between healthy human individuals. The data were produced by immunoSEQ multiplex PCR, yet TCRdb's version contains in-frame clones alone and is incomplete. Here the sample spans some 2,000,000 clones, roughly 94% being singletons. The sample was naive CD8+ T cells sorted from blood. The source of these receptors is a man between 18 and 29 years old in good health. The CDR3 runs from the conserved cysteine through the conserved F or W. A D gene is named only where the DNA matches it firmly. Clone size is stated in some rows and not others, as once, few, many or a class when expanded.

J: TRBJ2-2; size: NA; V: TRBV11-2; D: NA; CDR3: CASSRTITGLNTGELFF; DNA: TGTGCCAGCAGCCGGACTATAACGGGATTAAACACCGGGGAGCTGTTTTTT
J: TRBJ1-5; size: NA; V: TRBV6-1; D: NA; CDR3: CASSVWRNQPQHF; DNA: TGTGCCAGCAGTGTTTGGAGGAATCAGCCCCAGCATTTT
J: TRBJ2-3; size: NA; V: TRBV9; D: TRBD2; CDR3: CASSTGGDTDTQYF; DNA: TGTGCCAGCAGCACCGGGGGGGACACAGATACGCAGTATTTT
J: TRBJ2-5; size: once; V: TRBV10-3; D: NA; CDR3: CAISEMDIQETQYF; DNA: TGTGCCATCAGTGAGATGGACATCCAAGAGACCCAGTACTTC
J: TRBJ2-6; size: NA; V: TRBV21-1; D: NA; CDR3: CASSRGGHPSGANVLTF; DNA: TGTGCCAGCAGTAGGGGGGGACACCCCTCTGGGGCCAACGTCCTGACTTTC
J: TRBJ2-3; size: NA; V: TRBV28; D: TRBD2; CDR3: CASSFSAGGQDTQYF; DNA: TGTGCCAGCAGTTTCTCAGCGGGGGGGCAAGATACGCAGTATTTT
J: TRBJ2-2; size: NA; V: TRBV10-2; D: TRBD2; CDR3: CASTLPEAGAPGELFF; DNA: TGCGCCAGCACCCTCCCGGAAGCGGGAGCCCCCGGGGAGCTGTTTTTT
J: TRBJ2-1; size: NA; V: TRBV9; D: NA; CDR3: CASSAPGGYSSYNEQFF; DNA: TGTGCCAGCAGCGCTCCGGGGGGCTACAGCTCCTACAATGAGCAGTTCTTC
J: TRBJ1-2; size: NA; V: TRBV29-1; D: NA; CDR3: CSVEGGDYGYTF; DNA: TGCAGCGTTGAAGGGGGAGACTATGGCTACACCTTC
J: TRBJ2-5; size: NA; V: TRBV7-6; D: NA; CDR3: CASSLVQYQETQYF; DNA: TGTGCCAGCAGCCTCGTCCAGTACCAAGAGACCCAGTACTTC
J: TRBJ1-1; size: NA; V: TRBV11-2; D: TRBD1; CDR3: CASSLSEGAVNTEAFF; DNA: TGTGCCAGCAGCTTGAGTGAGGGGGCAGTAAACACTGAAGCTTTCTTT
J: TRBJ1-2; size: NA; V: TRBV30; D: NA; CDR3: CAWSVRLGFGYGYTF; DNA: TGTGCCTGGAGTGTAAGACTGGGTTTTGGCTATGGCTACACCTTC
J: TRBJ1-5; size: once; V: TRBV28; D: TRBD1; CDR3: CASSRDRGWQPQHF; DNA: TGTGCCAGCAGCCGGGACAGGGGGTGGCAGCCCCAGCATTTT
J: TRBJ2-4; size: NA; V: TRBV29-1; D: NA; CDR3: CSVEGRVDKNIQYF; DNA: TGCAGCGTTGAAGGAAGGGTGGACAAAAACATTCAGTACTTC
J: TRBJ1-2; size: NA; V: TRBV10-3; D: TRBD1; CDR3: CAISESFGTGVNYGYTF; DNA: TGTGCCATCAGTGAGTCGTTCGGGACAGGAGTTAACTATGGCTACACCTTC
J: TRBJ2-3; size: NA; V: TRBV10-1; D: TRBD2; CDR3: CATGLATDTQYF; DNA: TGCGCCACGGGACTAGCAACAGATACGCAGTATTTT
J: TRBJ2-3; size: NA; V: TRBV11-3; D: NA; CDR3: CASSLGPGETDTQYF; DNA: TGTGCCAGCAGCTTAGGCCCAGGGGAGACAGATACGCAGTATTTT
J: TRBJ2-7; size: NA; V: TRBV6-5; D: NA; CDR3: CASSYRESSYEQYF; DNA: TGTGCCAGCAGTTACAGGGAAAGCTCCTACGAGCAGTACTTC
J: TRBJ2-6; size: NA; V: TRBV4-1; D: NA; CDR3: CASSQADSSGANVLTF; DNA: TGCGCCAGCAGCCAAGCGGACAGCTCTGGGGCCAACGTCCTGACTTTC
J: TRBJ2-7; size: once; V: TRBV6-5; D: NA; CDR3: CASSPGAEQYF; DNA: TGTGCCAGCAGCCCGGGGGCCGAGCAGTACTTC
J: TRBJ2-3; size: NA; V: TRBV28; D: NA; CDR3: CASSLRRDSTDTQYF; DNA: TGTGCCAGCAGTTTAAGACGGGATAGCACAGATACGCAGTATTTT
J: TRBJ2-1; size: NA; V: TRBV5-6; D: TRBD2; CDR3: CASSPTSGRSDEQFF; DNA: TGTGCCAGCAGTCCGACTAGCGGGAGGTCCGATGAGCAGTTCTTC
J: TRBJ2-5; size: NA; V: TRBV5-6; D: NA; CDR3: CASSWEASQYF; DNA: TGTGCCAGCAGCTGGGAGGCCTCCCAGTACTTC
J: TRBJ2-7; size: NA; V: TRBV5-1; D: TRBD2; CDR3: CASSFGTSVSYEQYF; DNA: TGCGCCAGCAGCTTCGGGACTAGCGTTTCCTACGAGCAGTACTTC
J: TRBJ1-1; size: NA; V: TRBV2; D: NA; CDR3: CASRDPEKVYTEAFF; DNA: TGTGCCAGCAGAGACCCGGAAAAAGTGTACACTGAAGCTTTCTTT
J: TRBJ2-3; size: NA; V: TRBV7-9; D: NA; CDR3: CASSLFGGTDTQYF; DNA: TGTGCCAGCAGCCTATTCGGGGGTACAGATACGCAGTATTTT
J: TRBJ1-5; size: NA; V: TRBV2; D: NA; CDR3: CASKDVNGQPQHF; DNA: TGTGCCAGCAAGGACGTGAACGGTCAGCCCCAGCATTTT
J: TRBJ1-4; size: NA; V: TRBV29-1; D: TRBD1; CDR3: CSVGPPGTGELFF; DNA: TGCAGCGTTGGCCCCCCGGGGACAGGGGAACTGTTTTTT
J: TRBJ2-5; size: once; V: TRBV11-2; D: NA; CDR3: CASSSVSETQYF; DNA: TGTGCCAGCAGCTCCGTGAGCGAGACCCAGTACTTC
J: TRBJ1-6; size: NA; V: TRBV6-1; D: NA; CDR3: CASSDKTFRDSPLHF; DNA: TGTGCCAGCAGTGACAAGACCTTCAGGGATTCACCCCTCCACTTT
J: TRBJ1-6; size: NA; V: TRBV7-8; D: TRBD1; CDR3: CASSLGGETGSPLHF; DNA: TGTGCCAGCAGCCTAGGGGGCGAAACAGGTTCACCCCTCCACTTT
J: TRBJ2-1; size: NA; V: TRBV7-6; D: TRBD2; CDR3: CASSLVGTSNEQFF; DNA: TGTGCCAGCAGCTTAGTAGGGACTAGCAATGAGCAGTTCTTC
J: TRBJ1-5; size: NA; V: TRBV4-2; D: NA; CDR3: CASSQDKGRGQPQHF; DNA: TGTGCCAGCAGCCAAGATAAAGGCAGAGGTCAGCCCCAGCATTTT
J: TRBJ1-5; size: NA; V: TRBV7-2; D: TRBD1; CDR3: CASSPSSDRGYQPQHF; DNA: TGTGCCAGCAGCCCAAGCTCCGACAGGGGATATCAGCCCCAGCATTTT
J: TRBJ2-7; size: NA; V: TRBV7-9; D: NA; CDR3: CASSWAGTPYSYEQYF; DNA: TGTGCCAGCAGCTGGGCCGGGACACCTTACTCCTACGAGCAGTACTTC
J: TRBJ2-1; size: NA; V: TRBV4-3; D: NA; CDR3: CASSPRDGGDYNEQFF; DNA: TGCGCCAGCAGTCCTAGGGATGGCGGGGATTACAATGAGCAGTTCTTC
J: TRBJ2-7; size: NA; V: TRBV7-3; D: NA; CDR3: CASSSRSGFEQYF; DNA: TGTGCCAGCAGCTCCCGGAGCGGTTTCGAGCAGTACTTC
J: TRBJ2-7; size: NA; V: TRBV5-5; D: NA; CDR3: CASSIRLSSYEQYF; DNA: TGTGCCAGCAGCATTCGTCTCAGCTCCTACGAGCAGTACTTC
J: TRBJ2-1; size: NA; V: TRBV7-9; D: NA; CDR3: CASSPPRVGSYNEQFF; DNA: TGTGCCAGCAGCCCCCCCAGGGTGGGATCCTACAATGAGCAGTTCTTC
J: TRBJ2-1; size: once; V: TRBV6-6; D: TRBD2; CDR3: CASSYSTSPETDEQFF; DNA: TGTGCCAGCAGTTACTCGACTAGCCCGGAGACAGATGAGCAGTTCTTC
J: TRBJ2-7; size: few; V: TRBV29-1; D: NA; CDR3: CSVEDGTYEQYF; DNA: TGCAGCGTTGAAGACGGGACCTACGAGCAGTACTTC
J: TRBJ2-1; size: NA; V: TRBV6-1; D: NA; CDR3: CASITRASSYNEQFF; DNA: TGTGCCAGCATTACCAGGGCGAGCTCCTACAATGAGCAGTTCTTC
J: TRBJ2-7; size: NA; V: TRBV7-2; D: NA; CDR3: CASSIQGTSSYEQYF; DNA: TGTGCCAGCAGCATACAGGGTACGAGCTCCTACGAGCAGTACTTC
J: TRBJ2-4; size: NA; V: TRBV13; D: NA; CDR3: CASSPREGAKNIQYF; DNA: TGTGCCAGCAGCCCTAGAGAGGGAGCCAAAAACATTCAGTACTTC
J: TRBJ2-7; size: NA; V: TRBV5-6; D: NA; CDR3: CASSLPVGEQYF; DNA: TGTGCCAGCAGCTTGCCGGTTGGTGAGCAGTACTTC
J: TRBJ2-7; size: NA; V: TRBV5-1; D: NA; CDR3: CASSLEQGPYEQYF; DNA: TGCGCCAGCAGCTTGGAACAGGGACCCTACGAGCAGTACTTC